The TCR beta chain under discussion was sequenced for a study of shared clonotypes between healthy human individuals. This CDR3 spans 14 amino acids. Unmatched junction bases numbered 15, after V lost 6 bases and J lost 12 bases. Looked up from germline, CDR1 is MDHEN and CDR2 is SYDVKM. Genomic DNA of every subset was divided equally among multiple immunoSEQ plates. Sequencing was performed on unsorted PBMC DNA using ten immunoSEQ deep assay plates. In the authors' workflow: Sequence data from immunoSEQ were junction-only and lacked quality scores; consequently, filtering differed. Sequencing was performed with immunoSEQ multiplex PCR; in TCRdb, only in-frame clones are kept and a portion is missing. V and J calls and clone size are copied from that table; D and trimming were computed from the DNA. The table lists fewer than 700,000 clones, around 78% of them singletons.

Sample: PBMCs. The V call is TRBV28, the J call TRBJ1-1, with 8 bases identical to TRBD1. The sequence was obtained from a middle-aged woman in good health. Some clones in this sample may be carry-over from other donors' samples. The CDR3 reads CASRRPTGEVKPFF. Written as DNA, the CDR3 is TGTGCCAGCAGGCGTCCGACAGGGGAGGTGAAACCTTTCTTT.